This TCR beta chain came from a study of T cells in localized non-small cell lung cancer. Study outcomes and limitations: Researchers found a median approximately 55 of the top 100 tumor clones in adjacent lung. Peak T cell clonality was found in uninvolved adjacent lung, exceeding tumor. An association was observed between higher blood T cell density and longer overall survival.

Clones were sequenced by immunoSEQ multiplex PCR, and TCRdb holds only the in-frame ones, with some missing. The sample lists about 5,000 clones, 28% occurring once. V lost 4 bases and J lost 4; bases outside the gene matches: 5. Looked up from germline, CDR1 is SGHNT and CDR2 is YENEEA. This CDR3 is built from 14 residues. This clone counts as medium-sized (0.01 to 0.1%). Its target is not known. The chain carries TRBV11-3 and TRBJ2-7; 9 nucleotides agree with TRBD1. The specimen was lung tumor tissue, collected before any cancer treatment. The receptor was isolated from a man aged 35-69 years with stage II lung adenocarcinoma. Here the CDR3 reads CASSSTGGGYEQYF. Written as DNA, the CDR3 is TGTGCCAGCAGCTCCACAGGGGGCGGTTACGAGCAGTACTTC.